A single sample is the source of the 3 T cell receptor beta chains below, sequenced in a study of control samples from healthy donors and cancer patients. Repertoires were generated with immunoSEQ multiplex PCR, while TCRdb's copy carries only in-frame clones and drops some. The sample holds 120,000 or so clones, about 89% seen once. Sequencing was performed on blood. These receptors were collected from a man between 60 and 70 years old in good health.

The gene calls are TRBV28 and TRBJ1-4; D uncertain. Germline V gene sequence: CDR1 MDHEN, CDR2 SYDVKM. The CDR3 length is 12 residues. The V end lost 5 bases, the J end lost 8 bases, and 9 bases lay between the germline ends. The CDR3 DNA reads as TGTGCCAGCAGTACCGATGGGGAAAAACTGTTTTTT. Amino acids: CASSTDGEKLFF. Complete variable domain (other parts from reference TRBV28 and TRBJ1-4): DVKVTQSSRYLVKRTGEKVFLECVQDMDHENMFWYRQDPGLGLRLIYFSYDVKMKEKGDIPEGYSVSREKKERFSLILESASTNQTSMYLCASSTDGEKLFFGSGTQLSVL.

This clone appeared once. J is TRBJ1-2 and V is TRBV19; D gene uncertain. Germline values: CDR1 LNHDA, CDR2 SQIVND (reference sequence). The CDR3 runs to 12 residues. Trimming took off 8 bases at V and 8 bases at J, with 15 bases between the two ends. CDR3 residues: CASSQWGGGYTF. DNA for the CDR3: TGTGCCAGTTCCCAATGGGGTGGAGGCTACACCTTC.

The chain is built from TRBV6-2 or TRBV6-3 and TRBJ1-1; 8 nucleotides agree with TRBD1. V trimming: 4 bases; J trimming: 4 bases; junction bases outside the gene matches: 8. The CDR3 length is 15 residues. Looked up from germline, CDR1 is MNHEY and CDR2 is SVGEGT. CDR3 loop: CASSCRGQGCTEAFF. DNA of the CDR3: TGTGCCAGCAGTTGCCGTGGACAGGGTTGCACTGAAGCTTTCTTT.